This record covers a single TCR beta chain. Its target is not known. The junction does not match germline at one end; this may be a read error. This sample is part of a study of breast tumors, draining lymph nodes, adjacent tissues. Study conclusions and caveats: Tumor TCR diversity was below lymph nodes but above nontumor tissue. The data were judged consistent with most tumor T cells coming from lymph node and expanding in tumor. Tumor T cell lymph node origin was a supported hypothesis, not proven. Luminal-like breast cancer showed significantly greater tumor-nontumor repertoire similarity than basal-like breast cancer did.

Breast cancer patients provided tissue from their axillary draining lymph nodes. TCRdb re-derived calls from the multiplex PCR reads in MiXCR, one entry per CDR3 protein. The repertoire holds over 70,000 distinct CDR3 sequences, with approximately 31% as singletons. The receptor's source is a female donor with breast cancer. Some clones in this sample may be carry-over from other donors' samples. The sequenced sample consisted of axillary lymph node tissue.

CDR3 coding DNA: TGTGCCAGCAGCGTAGACTCTCGCGGGAGCTCCTACAAGCAGTACTTC. Its protein is CASSVDSRGSSYKQYF. The chain couples TRBV9 to TRBJ2-7; 7 bases fit TRBD2. CDR1 is SGDLS, CDR2 YYNGEE, per germline. The CDR3 totals 16 residues.